The clone carrying this T cell receptor beta chain showed up just once. Its antigen is as yet unknown. Trimming removed 1 base from V and 4 bases from J, with 23 bases in between. Germline loops: CDR1 MGHRA, CDR2 YSYEKL. There are 19 residues in the CDR3. This record belongs to a study of cytomegalovirus exposure and HLA in healthy donors. Repertoires were generated with immunoSEQ multiplex PCR, while TCRdb's copy carries only in-frame clones and drops some. The sample contains approximately 210,000 clones, 86% of which appear only once. Study results and limitations: Most TCR sequences were seen very rarely across donors, but some public TCRs occurred in many. Within the 90 to 150 validation repertoires, first-cohort TCR clusters tended to co-occur, according to a later analysis. Some TCR beta chains (roughly 150 of them) were listed as cytomegalovirus-associated.

This TCR came from a woman in her late teens or twenties in good health and CMV-seronegative. The sequenced sample consisted of PBMCs. V gene TRBV4-1 combines with J gene TRBJ2-1, with a possible D match to TRBD1 (6 bases). CDR3 in amino acids: CASSQAKLALDSPYNEQFF. CDR3 nucleotides: TGCGCCAGCAGCCAAGCTAAGTTAGCCCTGGACAGTCCTTACAATGAGCAGTTCTTC.